Each of the 10 T cell receptor beta chains below was sequenced from the same sample in a study of cytomegalovirus exposure and HLA in healthy donors. TCRdb's table, derived via immunoSEQ multiplex PCR, lists solely in-frame clones and lacks some. This table holds 110,000 or so clones, approximately 86% found once. The specimen was PBMCs. These receptors all stem from a young woman in good health and CMV-seropositive.

The gene calls are TRBV6-1 and TRBJ1-1, with D unclear. Deletions cut 6 bases from V and 8 bases from J, with 16 bases between. Germline lookup yields CDR1 MNHNS and CDR2 SASEGT. This CDR3 has 13 residues. DNA of the CDR3: TGTGCCAGCAGGGGCACTCTTACACCCGAAGCTTTCTTT. This gives the protein CASRGTLTPEAFF.

The chain is built from TRBV28 and TRBJ1-2, with 8 nucleotides matching TRBD1. Germline-derived CDR1 and CDR2 are MDHEN and SYDVKM. Trimming at V came to 7 bases and at J to 8 bases, leaving 15 bases not matched to a gene. The CDR3 runs 15 residues. The CDR3 DNA sequence: TGTGCCAGCAACTTAAGGGGACAGGTCCCTAGGGGCTACACCTTC. Residues: CASNLRGQVPRGYTF.

This sequence joins TRBV30 and TRBJ2-7; tentatively, D is TRBD2 (6 bases). V shed 1 base and J shed 0 bases, with 7 bases lying between them. The CDR3 consists of 13 residues. Per germline, CDR1 GTSNPN and CDR2 SVGIG (reference sequence). The CDR3 sequence is CAWSATSSYEQYF. Here the CDR3 DNA reads TGTGCCTGGAGTGCGACTAGCTCCTACGAGCAGTACTTC.

V is TRBV6-1 and J is TRBJ1-5; maybe TRBD1 (6 bases). Between the trimmed V and J ends, which lost 6 bases and 5 bases, there was a span of 17 bases. The CDR3 has 15 residues. Germline CDR1 and CDR2: MNHNS and SASEGT. CDR3 region: CASRGFGTPHQPQHF. CDR3 nucleotides: TGTGCCAGCAGGGGATTTGGGACACCTCATCAGCCCCAGCATTTT.

The rearrangement joins TRBV5-4 to TRBJ1-1; 7 bases align to TRBD1. Germline V gives CDR1 SGHNT, CDR2 YYREEE (reference sequence). The CDR3 is 17 residues long. The V gene end was trimmed by 6 bases and the J gene end by 0 bases; junction bases not matched to a gene: 14. CDR3 in amino acids: CASTPKGQTFLNTEAFF. As DNA, the CDR3 is TGTGCCAGCACCCCCAAGGGACAGACCTTTCTGAACACTGAAGCTTTCTTT.

The CDR3 region has the DNA TGTGCCAGCAGTTATGCGGGCGACACTGAAGCTTTCTTT. It codes for CASSYAGDTEAFF. V usage is TRBV6-5 and J usage is TRBJ1-1; D is undetermined. Trimming left V 3 bases short and J 3 bases short, with 8 bases between. Looked up from germline, CDR1 is MNHEY and CDR2 is SVGAGI. The CDR3 consists of 13 residues.

This clone was counted a few times. This chain's CDR3 is CASSLYIGGGTSNTEAFF. DNA of the CDR3: TGTGCCAGCAGTTTATATATAGGGGGTGGGACCTCGAACACTGAAGCTTTCTTT. The chain employs TRBV27 and TRBJ1-1, with D possibly matching TRBD1 (6 bases). The CDR3 extends over 18 amino acids. Germline V gives CDR1 MNHEY, CDR2 SMNVEV (reference sequence). V dropped 1 base and J dropped 1 base, with 19 bases sitting between them.

This chain connects TRBV29-1 to TRBJ2-5; D is uncertain. CDR3 length: 14 amino acids. Trimming shortened V by 3 bases and J by 1 base, and 12 bases separated the two germline ends. CDR1 and CDR2 from the germline V gene are SQVTM and ANQGSEA. The CDR3 bases are TGCAGCGTTGAGGGCCTGGCGAGCCAAGAGACCCAGTACTTC. Translated: CSVEGLASQETQYF.

The chain has TRBV9 and TRBJ2-5; a possible D gene is TRBD2 (7 bases). V lost 0 bases and J lost 5, with 14 bases in between. This CDR3 spans 15 amino acids. Germline CDR1 and CDR2: SGDLS and YYNGEE. DNA for the CDR3: TGTGCCAGCAGCGTAGTGGGGGGGCGAGCGGAGACCCAGTACTTC. Translating gives CASSVVGGRAETQYF. The full variable domain, rest sourced from reference TRBV9 and TRBJ2-5, is DSGVTQTPKHLITATGQRVTLRCSPRSGDLSVYWYQQSLDQGLQFLIQYYNGEERAKGNILERFSAQQFPDLHSELNLSSLELGDSALYFCASSVVGGRAETQYFGPGTRLLVL.

This chain uses TRBV11-1 with TRBJ2-4, with 12 bases aligning to TRBD1. CDR1 SGHAT and CDR2 FQDESV come from the germline V gene (reference sequence). V shed 5 bases, J shed 8 bases, and the junction held 10 bases outside the gene matches. The CDR3 totals 16 residues. For the CDR3, the DNA is TGTGCCAGCAGCCCGCCGGGACAGGGGGCGCGAGACATTCAGTACTTC. Translated: CASSPPGQGARDIQYF.